One sample yielded the 17 T cell receptor beta chains listed below, sequenced in a study of T cell responses to AZD1222 COVID-19 vaccine. Measured with immunoSEQ multiplex PCR; TCRdb has only the in-frame clones, and not every one. The sample carries 140,000 to 150,000 clones, about 93% recorded once. The starting material was peripheral blood, obtained on day 0 of AZD1222 vaccination. The receptor set was obtained from an adult in good health.

The V gene is TRBV5-1, the J gene TRBJ2-1; possibly TRBD2 for D (5 bases). The CDR3 totals 13 residues. Germline loops: CDR1 SGHRS, CDR2 YFSETQ. V lost 5 bases and J 5 bases, leaving 11 bases between the germline ends. The CDR3 nucleotides read TGCGCCAGCAGGGAGGAGGAGAACAATGAGCAGTTCTTC. This gives the protein CASREEENNEQFF.

The chain employs TRBV4-1 and TRBJ2-7; weak D call: TRBD2 (7 bases). Trimming left V 2 bases short and J 1 base short, with 15 bases between. Looked up from germline, CDR1 is MGHRA and CDR2 is YSYEKL. The CDR3 loop spans 16 amino acids. The CDR3 region is CASSQTAGALSYEQYF. CDR3 coding DNA: TGCGCCAGCAGCCAAACTGCGGGGGCCCTTTCCTACGAGCAGTACTTC.

This clone was found once. The J gene is TRBJ2-3, the V gene TRBV7-9, with 11 bases matching TRBD2. CDR3 length: 17 amino acids. Trimming took 5 bases from V and 2 from J; bases not matched to a gene: 9. The germline CDR1 and CDR2 sequences are SEHNR and FQNEAQ (reference sequence). The CDR3 DNA follows: TGTGCCAGCAGCAAACGACTAGCGGGGATTGCCACAGATACGCAGTATTTT. Its translation: CASSKRLAGIATDTQYF.

The V gene is TRBV7-2, the J gene TRBJ2-7; possibly TRBD1 for D (5 bases). Trimming cost V 2 bases and J 1 base, with 21 bases left between them. The CDR3 spans 18 residues. Germline loops: CDR1 SGHTA, CDR2 FQGNSA. The CDR3 DNA reads as TGTGCCAGCAGCTTAATATGGCAGGGATCTCGTAGGTCCTACGAGCAGTACTTC. Amino acids: CASSLIWQGSRRSYEQYF.

The J gene is TRBJ1-5, the V gene TRBV7-9; D remains ambiguous. With 2 bases removed from V and 2 bases from J, the gap between germline ends came to 13 bases. From germline, CDR1 is SEHNR and CDR2 FQNEAQ (reference sequence). The CDR3 runs 16 residues. The DNA of the CDR3 is TGTGCCAGCAGCTTACAGGCCCCCTCGGGCAATCAGCCCCAGCATTTT. Its protein is CASSLQAPSGNQPQHF.

The V gene is TRBV30, the J gene TRBJ2-7, with D uncertain. Trimming shortened V by 0 bases and J by 3 bases, and 12 bases separated the two germline ends. This CDR3 is built from 14 residues. The germline V gene encodes CDR1 GTSNPN and CDR2 SVGIG (reference sequence). CDR3 in amino acids: CAWSVEGRNYEQYF. CDR3 DNA sequence: TGTGCCTGGAGTGTAGAAGGACGGAACTACGAGCAGTACTTC.

The chain joins TRBV6-5 to TRBJ2-7, with a weak D call TRBD1 (7 bases). The CDR3 runs to 14 residues. Germline assignment: CDR1 MNHEY and CDR2 SVGAGI. V was clipped by 6 bases and J by 7 bases, with 19 bases between them. CDR3 sequence reads: CASSDSGGIWEQYF. The CDR3 DNA reads TGTGCCAGCAGCGACTCAGGGGGGATTTGGGAGCAGTACTTC.

The chain links TRBV18 to TRBJ2-2; a weak D match, TRBD1 (6 bases). The germline gives CDR1 KGHSH, CDR2 LQKENI. V lost 10 bases and J lost 3, with 15 bases in between. This CDR3 comprises 14 residues. The CDR3 spells CATGRRQDTGELFF. CDR3 coding DNA: TGTGCCACCGGTCGCCGACAGGACACCGGGGAGCTGTTTTTT.

J is TRBJ2-2 and V is TRBV5-1, with TRBD2 matching over 14 bases. Germline assignment: CDR1 SGHRS and CDR2 YFSETQ. The CDR3 is 18 residues long. Trimming took 5 bases from V and 1 from J; bases not matched to a gene: 7. Here the CDR3 reads CASSQGLAGGRNTGELFF. The CDR3 DNA sequence: TGCGCCAGCAGTCAAGGACTAGCGGGGGGCCGGAACACCGGGGAGCTGTTTTTT.

This chain joins TRBV6-6 and TRBJ1-2, with 7 bases lining up with TRBD1. The CDR3 is made up of 12 amino acids. The germline CDR1 and CDR2 sequences are MNHNY and SVGAGI (reference sequence). Unmatched junction bases numbered 5, after V lost 6 bases and J lost 7 bases. The CDR3 sequence: CASRNDRVGYTF. As DNA, the CDR3 is TGTGCCAGCAGGAATGACAGGGTTGGCTACACCTTC.

The V and J genes are TRBV6-5 and TRBJ2-2; 7 bases line up with TRBD1. Per germline, CDR1 MNHEY and CDR2 SVGAGI. The ends lost 2 bases at V and 4 bases at J; junction bases unmatched: 4. The CDR3 contains 15 residues. CDR3 in DNA: TGTGCCAGCAGTTACGGCGACAGGGTCACCGGGGAGCTGTTTTTT. Translated, it gives CASSYGDRVTGELFF.

This chain uses TRBV6-1 with TRBJ1-6; D is uncertain. V lost 1 base and J lost 7, with 11 bases in between. CDR1 MNHNS and CDR2 SASEGT come from the germline V gene. CDR3 length equals 15 residues. In DNA, the CDR3 is TGTGCCAGCAGTGAAGTTGGTAGAGGAAATTCACCCCTCCACTTT. Translation gives CASSEVGRGNSPLHF.

J is TRBJ1-1 and V is TRBV5-1; D remains unclear. The CDR3 is 13 amino acids. With 7 bases removed from V and 5 bases from J, the gap between germline ends came to 15 bases. Per the germline V gene, CDR1 is SGHRS and CDR2 is YFSETQ. CDR3 coding DNA: TGCGCCAGCTTCAACGTGGATATGACTGAAGCTTTCTTT. This translates into CASFNVDMTEAFF.

The J gene is TRBJ1-6, the V gene TRBV18; 7 bases match TRBD1. V shed 2 bases and J 9 bases; nucleotides not matched to a gene: 4. CDR1 is KGHSH, CDR2 LQKENI, per germline. CDR3 length equals 14 residues. CDR3 protein: CASSPEAGGSPLHF. CDR3 coding DNA: TGTGCCAGCTCACCAGAGGCAGGGGGTTCACCCCTCCACTTT.

J is TRBJ2-2 and V is TRBV11-2; D call uncertain. Trimming left V 2 bases short and J 2 bases short, with 6 bases between. Germline CDR1 SGHAT, CDR2 FQNNGV. CDR3 length: 14 amino acids. For the CDR3, the DNA is TGTGCCAGCAGCTTACGGAGAAACACCGGGGAGCTGTTTTTT. This sequence encodes CASSLRRNTGELFF.

This sequence joins TRBV5-1 and TRBJ2-1; 13 bases agree with TRBD2. Germline-derived CDR1 and CDR2 are SGHRS and YFSETQ. This CDR3 is built from 15 residues. V trimming: 6 bases; J trimming: 4 bases; junction bases outside the gene matches: 4. This chain's CDR3 is CASTPGLAGYNEQFF. The CDR3 region has the DNA TGCGCCAGCACCCCGGGACTAGCGGGATACAATGAGCAGTTCTTC.

Notes on this clone: As the CDR3 is not closed by the conserved phenylalanine or tryptophan, this likely results from a read error. The chain joins TRBV27 to TRBJ1-6; weak D call: TRBD1 (5 bases). Looked up from germline, CDR1 is MNHEY and CDR2 is SMNVEV (reference sequence). V lost 2 bases and J lost 6, with 5 bases in between. The CDR3 has 13 amino acids. CDR3 nucleotides: TGTGCCAGCAGTTTACAGGGTAATTCACCCCTCCACCTT. As protein: CASSLQGNSPLHL.